This TCR delta chain was sequenced for a study of gamma-delta chains in newborns, infants, children. Overall study context: Innate gammadelta T cells reportedly expand polyclonally right after birth, driven by microbial exposure, per the title.

CDR3 length: 17 amino acids. CDR1 GEAIGNYY and CDR2 EKD come from the germline V gene. V shed 3 bases, J shed 3 bases, and the junction held 14 bases outside the gene matches. TCRdb re-called the reads using CATT. The repertoire holds a few thousand delta-chain clones, with 5.2% as singletons. The V gene is TRDV2, the J gene TRDJ1; 8 bases map to TRDD3. Sequencing was performed on blood. The TCR originated in a child who was a newborn, infant or young child, either healthy, febrile or measles-vaccinated (not recorded which). The CDR3 nucleotides read TGTGCCTGTGACGAAGTACTGGGGGGTCCCCTTGCCGATAAACTCATCTTT. This sequence encodes CACDEVLGGPLADKLIF.